This T cell receptor (beta chain) was recovered during a study of blood T cell repertoires in COVID-19. This clone was seen just once. V shed 1 base and J 4 bases; nucleotides not matched to a gene: 9. From germline, CDR1 is SGHVS and CDR2 FQNEAQ. The CDR3 loop spans 16 amino acids. Using immunoSEQ multiplex PCR, the repertoire was profiled, and TCRdb retains in-frame clones only, with some absent. The sample lists around 170,000 clones, approximately 83% seen once, with less than 3.5% in the top ten. Material: peripheral blood. The clonotype originates from a woman in her sixties with acute or convalescent COVID-19. The genes are TRBV7-8 and TRBJ1-2; TRBD1 agrees at 7 bases. The chain's CDR3 is CASSLDPDRRLYGYTF. The DNA of the CDR3 is TGTGCCAGCAGCTTAGACCCGGACAGGAGGCTCTATGGCTACACCTTC.